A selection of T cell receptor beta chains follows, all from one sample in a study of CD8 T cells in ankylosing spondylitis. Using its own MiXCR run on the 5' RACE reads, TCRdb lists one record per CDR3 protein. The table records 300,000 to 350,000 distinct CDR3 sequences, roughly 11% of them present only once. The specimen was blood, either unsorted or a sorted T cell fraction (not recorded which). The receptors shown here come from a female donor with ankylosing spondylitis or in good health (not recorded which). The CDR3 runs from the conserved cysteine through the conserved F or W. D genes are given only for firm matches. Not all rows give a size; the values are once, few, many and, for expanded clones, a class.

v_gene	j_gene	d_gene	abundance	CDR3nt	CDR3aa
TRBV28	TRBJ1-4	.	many	TGTGCCAGCAGTTTGCCAGGACAACCCCAACTGTTTTTT	CASSLPGQPQLFF
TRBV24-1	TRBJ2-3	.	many	TGTGCCACCAGTGATCTGGGGGTTTCCGGGGGGCGCACAGATACGCAGTATTTT	CATSDLGVSGGRTDTQYF
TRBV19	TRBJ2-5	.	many	TGTGCCAGTAGTATAAGATCAGGGCTAGAGACCCAGTACTTC	CASSIRSGLETQYF
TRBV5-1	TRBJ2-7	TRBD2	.	TGCGCCAGCAGCTTGGAGGAGCGGGGGGGTATCGGCGAGCAGTACTTC	CASSLEERGGIGEQYF
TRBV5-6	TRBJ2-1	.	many	TGTGCCAGCAGCTCAAACCCGCACGGGGAGCAGTTCTTC	CASSSNPHGEQFF
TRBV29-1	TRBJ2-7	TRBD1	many	TGCAGCGTGGAAACGACAGGGGGCTACGAGCAGTACTTC	CSVETTGGYEQYF
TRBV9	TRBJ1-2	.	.	TGTGCCAGCAGCGGGGACTATGGCGACACCTTC	CASSGDYGDTF
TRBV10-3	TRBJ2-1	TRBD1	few	TGTGCCATCAGTGAGTCGCTTGGCGACGAGGTCCGGGACAGCTACAATGAGCAGTTCTTC	CAISESLGDEVRDSYNEQFF
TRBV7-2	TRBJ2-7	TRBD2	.	TGTGCCTCCTCCCCCAGAGGGGCAGGGAGGGGCGAGCAGTACTTC	CASSPRGAGRGEQYF
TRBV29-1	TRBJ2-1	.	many	TGCAGCGTTGAGAACCCCCCTGAGCAGTTCTTC	CSVENPPEQFF
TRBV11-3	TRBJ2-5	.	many	TGTGCCAGCAGCTTAGATGGGGACACCCAGTACTTC	CASSLDGDTQYF
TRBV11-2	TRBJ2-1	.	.	TGTGCCAGCAGCTCTGCACGAGGACGGATAAGCTCCTACAATGAGCAGTTCTTC	CASSSARGRISSYNEQFF
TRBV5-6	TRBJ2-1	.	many	TGTGCCAGCAGCTCCCACGGACTCCGGCCGTTCTTC	CASSSHGLRPFF
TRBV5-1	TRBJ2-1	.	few	TGCGCCAGCAGCATTTTCTACTCCTACAATGAGCAGTTCTTC	CASSIFYSYNEQFF
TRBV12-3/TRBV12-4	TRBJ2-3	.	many	TGTGCCAGCAGTTCGGACACAGATACGCAGTATTTT	CASSSDTDTQYF
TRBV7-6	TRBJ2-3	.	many	TGTGCCAGCAGCGCCAGTCTAGCGAGACTCACAGATACGCAGTATTTT	CASSASLARLTDTQYF
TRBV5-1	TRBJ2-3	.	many	TGCGCCAGCACGAAGGCAGATACGCAGTATTTT	CASTKADTQYF
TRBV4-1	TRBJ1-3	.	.	TGCGCCAGCAGCCAAGGATGGGCTCCTGGAAACACCATATATTTT	CASSQGWAPGNTIYF
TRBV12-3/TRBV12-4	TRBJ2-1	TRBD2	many	TGTGCCAGCAGTTGCCGGAGGGGCGGGGGGGTAAGGTATGAGCAGTTCTTC	CASSCRRGGGVRYEQFF
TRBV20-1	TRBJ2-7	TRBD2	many	TGCAGTGCTCCGAAACCGGGACTAGCCTCCTACGAGCAGTACTTC	CSAPKPGLASYEQYF
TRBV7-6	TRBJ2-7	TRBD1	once	TGTGCCAGCAGCTTAGTGTTATGGGACAGTAAATTGAACGAGCAGTACTTC	CASSLVLWDSKLNEQYF
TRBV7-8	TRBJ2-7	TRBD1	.	TGTGCCAGCAGCTTCGGACAGGGGAACGACGAGCAGTACTTC	CASSFGQGNDEQYF
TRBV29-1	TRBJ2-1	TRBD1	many	TGCAGCGCCGGACAGGGTATAATGAGAAATGAGCAGTTCTTC	CSAGQGIMRNEQFF
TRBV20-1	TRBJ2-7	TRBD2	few	TGCAGTGCTAGGTGGGGGACTAGCTTTAACGAGCAGTACTTC	CSARWGTSFNEQYF
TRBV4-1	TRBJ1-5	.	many	TGCGCCAGCAGCCAAAGCTCCAGCACCAATCAGCCCCAGCATTTT	CASSQSSSTNQPQHF